This record concerns one TCR beta chain sequence. Its antigen remains unidentified. The data originate from a study of beta chain features in type 1 diabetes. Study-level findings and limits: Individuals with type 1 diabetes displayed fewer insertions and more deletions at VDJ junctions. There was a moderate but significant shortening of TCRB CDR3s in all four CD4+ subsets of Type 1 diabetes patients.

The CDR3 consists of 16 residues. The V gene lost 6 bases and the J gene lost 0 bases, with 17 bases spanning the gap. Germline CDR1 is SQVTM and CDR2 is ANQGSEA. Investigators reverse transcribed all isolated RNA, so they sequenced expressed TCRB transcripts. Measured with immunoSEQ multiplex PCR; TCRdb has only the in-frame clones, and not every one. Of approximately 250,000 clones listed, 15% to 20% are singletons. The sequencing sample was made of naive CD4+ T cells from blood. The gene calls are TRBV29-1 and TRBJ2-2; tentatively, D is TRBD1 or TRBD2 (5 bases each). The sequence came from a man aged 25-45 years with type 1 diabetes. In nucleotides, the CDR3 is TGCAGCGTCGCCCGTTTTCAGGGACCGAACACCGGGGAGCTGTTTTTT. Translating it yields CSVARFQGPNTGELFF.